Presented here are 5 T cell receptor beta chains from one specimen sequenced in a study of human T cells and chemical hapten exposure. From whole blood left unfractionated, total RNA was extracted. TCRdb recomputed calls from the 5' RACE reads with MiXCR, one row per CDR3 protein. The sample contains under 100,000 distinct CDR3 sequences, 15% of which appear only once. The receptors shown here come from a female donor in good health.

The chain employs TRBV7-9 and TRBJ2-7; D is perhaps TRBD2 (5 bases). The CDR3 spans 14 residues. The V gene lost 0 bases and the J gene lost 4 bases, with 10 bases spanning the gap. The germline gives CDR1 SEHNR, CDR2 FQNEAQ (reference sequence). CDR3: CASSLAGVHYEQYF. CDR3 nucleotides: TGTGCCAGCAGCTTAGCGGGAGTACATTACGAGCAGTACTTC.

This chain joins TRBV5-1 and TRBJ2-7, with 7 bases aligning to TRBD1. Germline assignment: CDR1 SGHRS and CDR2 YFSETQ. CDR3 length: 13 amino acids. V trimming: 2 bases; J trimming: 6 bases; junction bases outside the gene matches: 5. This CDR3 is CASSFDRASEQYF. CDR3 DNA: TGCGCCAGCAGCTTCGACAGGGCAAGCGAGCAGTACTTC.

This clonotype was observed a few times. V usage is TRBV6-1 and J usage is TRBJ1-1; D perhaps matches TRBD1 (5 bases). Germline V CDR1 and CDR2: MNHNS, SASEGT. Trimming stripped 6 bases from V and 2 bases from J, with 16 bases between. The CDR3 runs to 15 residues. The CDR3, as DNA: TGTGCCAGCAGAGCCGAAGACAGCTTAAACACTGAAGCTTTCTTT. This translates into CASRAEDSLNTEAFF.

This clonotype occurred a few times. The chain recombines TRBV6-1 with TRBJ1-2, with no clear D. This CDR3 is built from 13 residues. Germline loops: CDR1 MNHNS, CDR2 SASEGT. V was clipped by 4 bases and J by 0 bases, with 6 bases between them. For the CDR3, the DNA is TGTGCCAGCAGTGTGGGAACTAACTATGGCTACACCTTC. Its protein is CASSVGTNYGYTF.

Only a few counts were recorded for this clonotype. The V call is TRBV5-1, the J call TRBJ1-6; 10 bases agree with TRBD1. Germline CDR1 SGHRS, CDR2 YFSETQ. J lost 5 bases, V lost 1 base, and 6 bases had no gene match. The CDR3 extends over 17 amino acids. CDR3 in DNA: TGCGCCAGCAGCTTGCCGGCCGGGACAGGGGATAATTCACCCCTCCACTTT. This gives the protein CASSLPAGTGDNSPLHF. Looking up the rest from reference TRBV5-1 and TRBJ1-6 gives the full variable domain: KAGVTQTPRYLIKTRGQQVTLSCSPISGHRSVSWYQQTPGQGLQFLFEYFSETQRNKGNFPGRFSGRQFSNSRSEMNVSTLELGDSALYLCASSLPAGTGDNSPLHFGNGTRLTVT.